This T cell receptor beta chain originates from a study of tumor and adjacent non-tumor tissue in lung cancer. At the level of the study: There were 11 to 13 adenocarcinoma, a couple of squamous cell carcinoma and 1 small cell lung cancer cases. The patients, some ten men and a few women, were roughly 30 to 76 with stage I to III disease.

Study-wide results and limits: Compared with tumor, normal lung showed significantly lower TCR diversity.

This clonotype was counted many times. Its matching antigen is unknown. No cell sorting was done before RNA was extracted from the tissue. Donors were chemotherapy-naive, newly diagnosed lung cancer surgical patients in China, August–late 2014. Three rounds of nested PCR, following a modified ARM-PCR protocol, produced the TCRbeta library. Each CDR3 protein is one row after TCRdb ran MiXCR on the multiplex PCR reads. The sample holds more than 75,000 distinct CDR3 sequences, 55% to 70% seen once. This CDR3 has 14 amino acids. Trimming took 4 bases from V and 0 from J, leaving 12 bases between them. CDR1 is SQVTM and CDR2 is ANQGSEA in the germline V gene.

The TCR sequence derives from a woman between 65 and 79 years old with non-small cell lung cancer. The sample taken for sequencing was lung tumor tissue. This chain joins TRBV29-1 and TRBJ1-1; D gene unclear. As DNA, the CDR3 is TGCAGCGTTGTTGTCGGGATCGTGAACACTGAAGCTTTCTTT. It translates to CSVVVGIVNTEAFF.